Listed here are 21 T cell receptor beta chains from one sample, sequenced in a study of early T cells in non-severe SARS-CoV-2 infection. TCRdb re-called the 5' RACE reads through MiXCR, storing one row per CDR3 protein. The data contain about 32,000 distinct CDR3 sequences, roughly 5.2% of them singletons. The sequencing input was whole blood. Source of these receptors: an adult who was a healthcare worker with PCR-confirmed SARS-CoV-2 infection or an uninfected control (not recorded which).

This clonotype was found many times. V usage is TRBV20-1 and J usage is TRBJ2-7; 9 positions match TRBD2. The CDR3 sequence is 14 residues long. After removal of 5 bases from V and 4 bases from J, the junction contained 9 bases not matched to a gene. CDR1 and CDR2 from the germline V gene are DFQATT and SNEGSKA (reference sequence). The CDR3 protein is CSAVSGRGFYEQYF. CDR3 in DNA: TGCAGTGCTGTTAGCGGGAGAGGGTTTTACGAGCAGTACTTC.

J is TRBJ2-1 and V is TRBV11-2; D remains ambiguous. This CDR3 is 15 amino acids long. Germline V lookup: CDR1 SGHAT, CDR2 FQNNGV. Trimming removed 1 base at V and 7 bases at J, with 14 bases between. This CDR3 reads CASSLGRPSLNEQFF. CDR3 in DNA: TGTGCCAGCAGCTTAGGCAGGCCTTCCCTAAATGAGCAGTTCTTC.

This clonotype was counted ten times or more. The rearrangement joins TRBV27 to TRBJ2-7; 7 bases match TRBD1. CDR1 and CDR2 from the germline V gene are MNHEY and SMNVEV (reference sequence). With 5 bases clipped from V and 5 bases from J, the junction kept 6 bases outside the gene matches. The CDR3 runs to 13 residues. The chain's CDR3 is CASSTTGMDEQYF. CDR3 DNA: TGTGCCAGCAGTACGACAGGGATGGACGAGCAGTACTTC.

This clonotype was counted at least ten times. The junction does not match germline at one end; this may be a read error. This chain uses TRBV7-8 with TRBJ2-1; a possible D gene is TRBD1 (5 bases). The CDR3 has 13 residues. Germline CDR1 is SGHVS and CDR2 is FQNEAQ. The CDR3 DNA follows: TGCGCCAGCAGCTTACAGGCCTACAATGAGCAGTTCTTC. This translates into CASSLQAYNEQFF.

This clonotype was detected many times. V is TRBV4-2 and J is TRBJ2-6, with 8 bases fitting TRBD1. The J segment lost 1 base and the V segment lost 3 bases, leaving 5 bases of the junction unmatched. This CDR3 contains 17 residues. Germline V CDR1 and CDR2: LGHNA, YNFKEQ. Here the CDR3 reads CASSQAQGASGANVLTF. CDR3 DNA sequence: TGTGCCAGCAGCCAGGCCCAGGGGGCTTCTGGGGCCAACGTCCTGACTTTC.

This clonotype has ten or more counts. The chain recombines TRBV7-3 with TRBJ2-2, with 7 positions matching TRBD1. This CDR3 is 16 amino acids long. The V and J ends lost 5 bases and 0 bases, in that order; junction bases with no gene match: 6. CDR1 and CDR2 (germline): SGHTA, FQGTGA. CDR3 protein: CASSIGGQANTGELFF. DNA for the CDR3: TGTGCCAGCAGCATAGGGGGCCAGGCGAACACCGGGGAGCTGTTTTTT.

The V gene is TRBV20-1, the J gene TRBJ2-7; tentatively, D is TRBD2 (6 bases). Germline V lookup: CDR1 DFQATT, CDR2 SNEGSKA (reference sequence). The CDR3 length is 15 residues. The V and J ends lost 0 bases and 2 bases respectively, with 14 bases between them. CDR3 protein: CSARDSQRATYEQYF. As DNA, the CDR3 is TGCAGTGCTAGAGATTCCCAGCGGGCCACCTACGAGCAGTACTTC.

This clonotype has at least ten counts. The CDR3 DNA reads as TGTGCCAGCAGCTCCCGGGACAGACCCCCCTATGAGCAGTTCTTC. It encodes CASSSRDRPPYEQFF. The rearrangement uses TRBV11-2 and TRBJ2-1; 7 nucleotides match TRBD1. V lost 4 bases to trimming and J lost 8 bases; unmatched junction nucleotides: 11. The CDR3 length is 15 residues. Per the germline V gene, CDR1 is SGHAT and CDR2 is FQNNGV.

Worth noting for this clonotype: This may be a read error: a much more frequent sequence differs by one nucleotide. V is TRBV12-3 or TRBV12-4 and J is TRBJ2-2; D unclear. The CDR3 covers 14 residues. CDR3 region: CVSRLFSPAGELFF. Written as DNA, the CDR3 is TGTGTCAGCAGGCTTTTTTCCCCAGCCGGGGAGCTGTTTTTT.

This clonotype was seen at least ten times. The J gene is TRBJ2-2, the V gene TRBV20-1; D not resolved. The ends were cut back, 0 bases at V and 1 base at J, with 15 bases in the middle. Germline assignment: CDR1 DFQATT and CDR2 SNEGSKA (reference sequence). The CDR3 runs 17 residues. CDR3 bases: TGCAGTGCTAGAGATCTTTACGAACAGAGGAACACCGGGGAGCTGTTTTTT. This encodes CSARDLYEQRNTGELFF.

This chain connects TRBV7-2 to TRBJ2-7; D not certain. The V end lost 1 base, the J end lost 7 bases, and 11 bases lay between the germline ends. CDR1 is SGHTA and CDR2 is FQGNSA in the germline V gene. The CDR3 contains 13 residues. The CDR3, as DNA: TGTGCCAGCAGCTTAGAAAAAATGGGGGAGCAGTACTTC. It encodes CASSLEKMGEQYF.

This clonotype was recorded at least ten times. V usage is TRBV5-6 and J usage is TRBJ2-5; 8 nucleotides align to TRBD1. Losses at the gene ends were 0 bases for V and 2 bases for J; bases not matched to a gene: 3. Germline assignment: CDR1 SGHDT and CDR2 YYEEEE. This CDR3 has 15 residues. CDR3 in amino acids: CASSLARTGQETQYF. The CDR3 DNA reads TGTGCCAGCAGCTTGGCCCGGACAGGGCAAGAGACCCAGTACTTC.

This clonotype occurred many times. V gene TRBV5-8 combines with J gene TRBJ2-1; 7 bases line up with TRBD1. V was clipped by 5 bases and J by 0 bases; unmatched bases: 8. CDR1 and CDR2 (germline): SGHTS, YDEGEE. This CDR3 region has 16 residues. Written as DNA, the CDR3 is TGTGCCAGCAGGGCAAAGGGGGCTCACTCCTACAATGAGCAGTTCTTC. It is translated as CASRAKGAHSYNEQFF.

This clonotype was detected ten times or more. The chain uses TRBV20-1 and TRBJ1-5; D gene ambiguous. The CDR3 contains 13 residues. Trimming removed 2 bases from V and 4 bases from J, with 9 bases in between. CDR1 is DFQATT, CDR2 SNEGSKA, per germline (reference sequence). The CDR3 reads CSARLHLNQPQHF. The CDR3 bases are TGCAGTGCTAGATTACACCTAAATCAGCCCCAGCATTTT.

This clonotype appeared many times. The rearrangement links TRBV11-2 to TRBJ2-2, with D possibly TRBD2 on 5 matching bases. V gave up 5 bases and J gave up 0 bases, with 10 bases separating them. The length of the CDR3 is 15 residues. Germline CDR1 reads SGHAT; CDR2 reads FQNNGV. The CDR3 coding sequence is TGTGCCAGCAGCCCCGGGGTCCCGAACACCGGGGAGCTGTTTTTT. Translating gives CASSPGVPNTGELFF.

This clonotype showed up just a few times. The chain uses TRBV20-1 and TRBJ1-5; D is ambiguous. V was pared by 4 bases and J by 0 bases, with 10 bases between. Germline values: CDR1 DFQATT, CDR2 SNEGSKA (reference sequence). CDR3 length equals 14 residues. The CDR3 here is CSATPGDSNQPQHF. The CDR3 DNA reads TGCAGTGCTACTCCAGGCGATAGCAATCAGCCCCAGCATTTT.

This clonotype has at least ten counts. The rearrangement uses TRBV5-1 and TRBJ2-5; 10 nucleotides line up with TRBD1. The CDR3 runs 13 residues. V lost 9 bases and J lost 3; bases outside the gene matches: 5. The germline CDR1 and CDR2 sequences are SGHRS and YFSETQ. The CDR3: CAKTDRGEETQYF. Written as DNA, the CDR3 is TGCGCCAAGACGGACAGGGGGGAAGAGACCCAGTACTTC.

This clonotype came up many times. V and J are TRBV6-5 and TRBJ2-3; 9 bases are a match to TRBD2. V shed 2 bases, J shed 0 bases, and the junction held 6 bases outside the gene matches. Looked up from germline, CDR1 is MNHEY and CDR2 is SVGAGI. This CDR3 comprises 17 residues. The CDR3 DNA is TGTGCCAGCAGTTACAGGCTAGCGGGGACAAGCACAGATACGCAGTATTTT. It is translated as CASSYRLAGTSTDTQYF.

This clonotype is labeled large. The V call is TRBV7-6, the J call TRBJ2-7; a possible D gene is TRBD1 (5 bases). The germline CDR1 and CDR2 sequences are SGHVS and FNYEAQ. V was cut by 1 base and J by 7 bases, with 14 bases left in between. The CDR3 sequence is 14 residues long. CDR3 sequence (DNA): TGTGCCAGCAGCTTAGGGACACCGCCAGGGGAGCAGTACTTC. This codes for CASSLGTPPGEQYF.

This clonotype was seen a few times. This rearrangement joins TRBV9 to TRBJ1-3, with D possibly TRBD1 on 6 matching bases. The germline V gene encodes CDR1 SGDLS and CDR2 YYNGEE. CDR3 length equals 13 residues. Trimming took 6 bases from V and 4 from J, leaving 11 bases between them. The CDR3 protein is CASTQGPGNTIYF. The CDR3 nucleotides read TGTGCCAGCACCCAGGGGCCCGGAAACACCATATATTTT.

The CDR3, as DNA: TGTGCCAGCAGCTCCCCCCCGACAGGTACGAACACTGAAGCTTTCTTT. This encodes CASSSPPTGTNTEAFF. This sequence joins TRBV7-9 and TRBJ1-1, with TRBD1 as a possible D gene (6 bases). The V end was cut by 4 bases, the J end by 1 base, with 16 bases between. CDR1 is SEHNR, CDR2 FQNEAQ, per germline (reference sequence). The CDR3 spans 16 residues.